This TCR beta chain derives from a study of cytomegalovirus exposure and HLA in healthy donors. Study-level information: One earlier analysis, a look at some 180 million T cells, found roughly 110 million unique TCR beta sequences.

The CDR3 loop spans 14 amino acids. Trimming pared 6 bases from V and 0 bases from J, leaving 9 bases between. Germline-derived CDR1 and CDR2 are SNHLY and FYNNEI. Healthy bone marrow donors made up the cohort. The PCR was carried out with 60 Vbeta primers and 13 Jbeta primers. The protocol was immunoSEQ multiplex PCR, while the TCRdb copy is restricted to in-frame clones and leaves out a portion. The sample contains roughly 110,000 clones, 60% to 80% of which appear only once. The TCR sequence derives from a female donor in good health and CMV-seronegative. The J gene is TRBJ1-5, the V gene TRBV2; D remains ambiguous. Material for sequencing was PBMCs. The CDR3 region has the DNA TGTGCCAGCAGGGTAGGAGGTAGCAATCAGCCCCAGCATTTT. It codes for CASRVGGSNQPQHF.